These T cell receptor beta chains were read from a single sample in a study of blood T cell repertoires in COVID-19. Profiled with immunoSEQ multiplex PCR; TCRdb holds only in-frame clones, not every one. In the table there are over 45,000 clones, approximately 91% of which are singletons. Sequencing used peripheral blood. Receptor source: a woman in her fifties or sixties with active COVID-19. Both conserved end residues are part of each CDR3. Each record gives: V gene, D gene, J gene, CDR3 protein. The D gene is left open where the match is weak.

v_gene: TRBV10-1; d_gene: .; j_gene: TRBJ2-5; CDR3aa: CASSSGLQETQYF
v_gene: TRBV19; d_gene: .; j_gene: TRBJ2-1; CDR3aa: CASREAWEQFF
v_gene: TRBV5-6; d_gene: TRBD2; j_gene: TRBJ2-1; CDR3aa: CASSLNWGTSAFTDEQFF
v_gene: TRBV19; d_gene: TRBD1; j_gene: TRBJ2-5; CDR3aa: CASSILGTGTETQYF
v_gene: TRBV27; d_gene: .; j_gene: TRBJ1-3; CDR3aa: CASSVTGQTGNTIYF
v_gene: TRBV21-1; d_gene: .; j_gene: TRBJ2-7; CDR3aa: CASSLSSRGQGSFYEQYF
v_gene: TRBV5-4; d_gene: .; j_gene: TRBJ2-7; CDR3aa: CASSLRDEQYF
v_gene: TRBV4-2; d_gene: .; j_gene: TRBJ2-5; CDR3aa: CASSQAQVKQETQYF
v_gene: TRBV10-2; d_gene: .; j_gene: TRBJ2-3; CDR3aa: CASRESPTSTDTQYF
v_gene: TRBV7-9; d_gene: .; j_gene: TRBJ1-4; CDR3aa: CASSLGGLLGEKLFF
v_gene: TRBV6-5; d_gene: .; j_gene: TRBJ2-5; CDR3aa: CASSYLAVKETQYF
v_gene: TRBV4-2; d_gene: .; j_gene: TRBJ1-2; CDR3aa: CASSQDRRYGYTF
v_gene: TRBV5-6; d_gene: .; j_gene: TRBJ1-2; CDR3aa: CASSPSGVYGYTF
v_gene: TRBV6-1; d_gene: .; j_gene: TRBJ1-5; CDR3aa: CASSEVFDQPQHF
v_gene: TRBV3-1/TRBV3-2; d_gene: TRBD1; j_gene: TRBJ1-6; CDR3aa: CASSLLGQGNSPLHF
v_gene: TRBV4-2; d_gene: .; j_gene: TRBJ1-6; CDR3aa: CASSQEKLINSPLHF
v_gene: TRBV6-2/TRBV6-3; d_gene: TRBD1; j_gene: TRBJ2-7; CDR3aa: CASSSGQGAFEQYF
v_gene: TRBV7-9; d_gene: TRBD2; j_gene: TRBJ2-1; CDR3aa: CASSSPTSGSSYNEQFF
v_gene: TRBV6-6; d_gene: .; j_gene: TRBJ1-5; CDR3aa: CASSPTAATDQPQHF
v_gene: TRBV7-9; d_gene: .; j_gene: TRBJ2-4; CDR3aa: CAITPGQLAKNIQYF
v_gene: TRBV7-3; d_gene: TRBD2; j_gene: TRBJ2-3; CDR3aa: CASSSSGLAGGPADTQYF
v_gene: TRBV6-5; d_gene: .; j_gene: TRBJ1-6; CDR3aa: CASSFKVRGSDSPLHF
v_gene: TRBV9; d_gene: TRBD1; j_gene: TRBJ1-4; CDR3aa: CASSAFRDRGTGLFF
v_gene: TRBV5-6; d_gene: TRBD1; j_gene: TRBJ2-1; CDR3aa: CASSLPPGQGLNEQFF
v_gene: TRBV9; d_gene: TRBD1; j_gene: TRBJ1-2; CDR3aa: CASSADRVYGYTF
v_gene: TRBV2; d_gene: .; j_gene: TRBJ2-2; CDR3aa: CASSVIGDTGELFF
v_gene: TRBV7-8; d_gene: TRBD2; j_gene: TRBJ2-2; CDR3aa: CASSPSLAGGLSNTGELFF
v_gene: TRBV9; d_gene: TRBD2; j_gene: TRBJ2-1; CDR3aa: CASSASGTRSYNEQFF
v_gene: TRBV5-4; d_gene: TRBD2; j_gene: TRBJ2-2; CDR3aa: CASTLTLAGGWTGELFF
v_gene: TRBV6-4; d_gene: TRBD2; j_gene: TRBJ2-1; CDR3aa: CASSEELAGYNEQFF
v_gene: TRBV15; d_gene: TRBD1; j_gene: TRBJ1-2; CDR3aa: CATSRGGGTGASRGYTF
v_gene: TRBV24-1; d_gene: .; j_gene: TRBJ1-1; CDR3aa: CATSDHSSDRAFF
v_gene: TRBV19; d_gene: TRBD1; j_gene: TRBJ1-6; CDR3aa: CASNPGQAGNSPLHF
v_gene: TRBV18; d_gene: .; j_gene: TRBJ2-7; CDR3aa: CASSPSRGGYEQYF
v_gene: TRBV5-1; d_gene: .; j_gene: TRBJ1-2; CDR3aa: CASSSPSGNYGYTF
v_gene: TRBV5-1; d_gene: .; j_gene: TRBJ1-4; CDR3aa: CASSGAVDEKLFF
v_gene: TRBV9; d_gene: TRBD1; j_gene: TRBJ1-1; CDR3aa: CASSPGQSNTEAFF
v_gene: TRBV9; d_gene: TRBD1; j_gene: TRBJ1-4; CDR3aa: CASSSQGSKDEKLFF
v_gene: TRBV6-2/TRBV6-3; d_gene: .; j_gene: TRBJ2-3; CDR3aa: CASSYGASSTDTQYF
v_gene: TRBV5-1; d_gene: TRBD1; j_gene: TRBJ1-2; CDR3aa: CASSLDGQGPYGYTF
v_gene: TRBV3-1/TRBV3-2; d_gene: .; j_gene: TRBJ1-1; CDR3aa: CASSPTGNTEAFF
v_gene: TRBV3-1/TRBV3-2; d_gene: TRBD2; j_gene: TRBJ2-1; CDR3aa: CASSQDPAGGFYNEQFF
v_gene: TRBV7-9; d_gene: .; j_gene: TRBJ1-1; CDR3aa: CASSMYREGAFF